This T cell receptor beta chain was captured in a study of Ad26.COV2.S vaccination and SARS-CoV-2 variants. Whole-study results and caveats: Following vaccination, spike-specific CD8+ and CD4+ T cell responses reportedly exhibited substantial breadth. It was found that vaccine and placebo recipients had similar non-spike TCR breadth.

Noted treatment: around 19 received Ad26.COV2.S at low or high dose, single or two shots; roughly five received placebo; per-sample allocation not given. Repertoires come from day 63 after the first vaccine or placebo injection. An adult of 18-55 years in Boston served as donor. The shot given was an Ad26 vector that makes Wuhan-strain SARS-CoV-2 spike. Some clones are missing from TCRdb's copy, which holds only in-frame ones; the method was immunoSEQ multiplex PCR. The sample lists approximately 400,000 clones; 83% were seen once. Points on this clone: The target antigen is unknown.

The sequence was obtained from a person between 18 and 60 years old who received the Ad26.COV2.S COVID-19 vaccine or a placebo. Here the sequenced sample was peripheral blood, taken in a trial of Ad26.COV2.S vaccine versus placebo.

The CDR3 DNA reads as TGTGCCAACGGCAGGACAGTCAATTCACCCCTCCACTTT. Its translation: CANGRTVNSPLHF. V and J are TRBV7-2 and TRBJ1-6, with D maybe TRBD1 (6 bases). Looked up from germline, CDR1 is SGHTA and CDR2 is FQGNSA. The CDR3 consists of 13 residues. The germline V and J ends were trimmed by 10 bases and 7 bases, with 14 bases remaining between them.